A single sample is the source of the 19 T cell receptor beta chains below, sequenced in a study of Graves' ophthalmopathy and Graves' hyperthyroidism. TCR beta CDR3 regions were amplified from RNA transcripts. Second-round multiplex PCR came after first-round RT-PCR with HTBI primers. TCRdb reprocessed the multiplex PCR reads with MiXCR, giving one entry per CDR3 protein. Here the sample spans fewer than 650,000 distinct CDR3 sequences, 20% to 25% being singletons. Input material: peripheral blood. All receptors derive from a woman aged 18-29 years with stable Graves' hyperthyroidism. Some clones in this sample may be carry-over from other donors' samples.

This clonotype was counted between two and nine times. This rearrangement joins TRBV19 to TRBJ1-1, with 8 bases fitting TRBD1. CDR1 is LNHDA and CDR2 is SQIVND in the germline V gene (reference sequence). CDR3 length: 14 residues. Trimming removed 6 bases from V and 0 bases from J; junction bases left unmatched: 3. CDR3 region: CASRRTGLNTEAFF. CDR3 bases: TGTGCCAGTAGACGGACAGGGCTGAACACTGAAGCTTTCTTT.

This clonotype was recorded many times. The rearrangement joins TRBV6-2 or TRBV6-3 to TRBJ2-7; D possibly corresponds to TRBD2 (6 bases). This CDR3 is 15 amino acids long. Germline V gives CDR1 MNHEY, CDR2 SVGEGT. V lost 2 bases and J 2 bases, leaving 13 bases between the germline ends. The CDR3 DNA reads TGTGCCAGCAGTTACCGTGGGGGAGGCCCCTACGAGCAGTACTTC. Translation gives CASSYRGGGPYEQYF.

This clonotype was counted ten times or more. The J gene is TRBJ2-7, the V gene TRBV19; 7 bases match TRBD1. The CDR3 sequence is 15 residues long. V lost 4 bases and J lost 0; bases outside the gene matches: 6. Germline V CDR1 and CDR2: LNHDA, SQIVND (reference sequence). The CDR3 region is CASSTRDSSSYEQYF. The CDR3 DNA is TGTGCCAGTAGTACCCGGGACAGTAGCTCCTACGAGCAGTACTTC. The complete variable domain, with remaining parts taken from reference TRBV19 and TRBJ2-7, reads DGGITQSPKYLFRKEGQNVTLSCEQNLNHDAMYWYRQDPGQGLRLIYYSQIVNDFQKGDIAEGYSVSREKKESFPLTVTSAQKNPTAFYLCASSTRDSSSYEQYFGPGTRLTVT.

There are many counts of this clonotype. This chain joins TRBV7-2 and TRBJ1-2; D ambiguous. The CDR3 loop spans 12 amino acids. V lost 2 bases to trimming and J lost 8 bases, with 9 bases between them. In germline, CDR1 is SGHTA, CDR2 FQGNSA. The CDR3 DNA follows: TGTGCCAGCAGCTTATCGGTCCGGGGCTACACCTTC. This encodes CASSLSVRGYTF.

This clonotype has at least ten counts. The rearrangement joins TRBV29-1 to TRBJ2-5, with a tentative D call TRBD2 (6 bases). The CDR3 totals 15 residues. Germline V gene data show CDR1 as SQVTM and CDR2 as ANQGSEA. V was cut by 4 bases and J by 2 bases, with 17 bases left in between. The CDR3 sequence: CSVVGSGALQETQYF. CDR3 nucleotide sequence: TGCAGCGTTGTCGGTAGCGGAGCCCTTCAAGAGACCCAGTACTTC.

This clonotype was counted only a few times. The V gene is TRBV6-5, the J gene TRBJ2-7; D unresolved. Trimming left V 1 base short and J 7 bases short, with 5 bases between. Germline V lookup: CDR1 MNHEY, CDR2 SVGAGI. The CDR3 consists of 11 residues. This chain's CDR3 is CASSYYAEQYF. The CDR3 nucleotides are TGTGCCAGCAGTTACTACGCGGAGCAGTACTTC.

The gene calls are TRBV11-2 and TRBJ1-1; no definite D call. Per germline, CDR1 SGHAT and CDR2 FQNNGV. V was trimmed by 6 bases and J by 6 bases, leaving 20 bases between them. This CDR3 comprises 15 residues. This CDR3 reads CASSRPLGGWPEAFF. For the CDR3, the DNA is TGTGCCAGCAGTCGTCCCCTAGGCGGTTGGCCTGAAGCTTTCTTT.

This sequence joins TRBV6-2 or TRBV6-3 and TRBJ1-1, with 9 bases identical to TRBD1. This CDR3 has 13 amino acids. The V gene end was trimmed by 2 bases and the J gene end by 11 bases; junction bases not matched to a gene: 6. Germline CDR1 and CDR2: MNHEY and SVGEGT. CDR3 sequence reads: CASSYGDRVSAFF. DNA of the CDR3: TGTGCCAGCAGTTACGGGGACAGGGTGAGTGCTTTCTTT.

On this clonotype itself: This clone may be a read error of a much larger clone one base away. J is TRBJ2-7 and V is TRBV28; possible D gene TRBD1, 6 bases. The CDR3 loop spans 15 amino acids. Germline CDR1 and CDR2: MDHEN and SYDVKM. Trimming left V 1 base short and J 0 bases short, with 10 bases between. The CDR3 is CASSLSRTVSYEQYF. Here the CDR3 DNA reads TGTGCCAGCAGTTTATCCCGGACAGTCTCCTACGAGCAGTACTTC.

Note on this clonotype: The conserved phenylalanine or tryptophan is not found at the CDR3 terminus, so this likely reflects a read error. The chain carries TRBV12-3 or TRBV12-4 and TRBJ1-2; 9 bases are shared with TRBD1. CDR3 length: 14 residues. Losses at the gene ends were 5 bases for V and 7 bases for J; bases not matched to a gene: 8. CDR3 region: CASSAGTGYGGYTL. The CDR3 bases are TGTGCCAGCAGTGCCGGGACAGGGTACGGTGGCTACACCTTA.

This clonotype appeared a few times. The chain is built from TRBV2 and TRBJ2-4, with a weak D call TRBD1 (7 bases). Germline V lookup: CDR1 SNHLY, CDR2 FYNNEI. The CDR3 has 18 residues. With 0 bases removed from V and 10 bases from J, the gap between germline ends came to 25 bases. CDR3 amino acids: CASSEALLGGGRVRIQYF. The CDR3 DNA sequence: TGTGCCAGCAGTGAAGCGCTTCTAGGAGGGGGCCGCGTGAGGATTCAGTACTTC.

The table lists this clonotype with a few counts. CDR3 coding DNA: TGTGCCAGCAGTTATGAGGACTCCGACTATGGCTACACCTTC. Its protein is CASSYEDSDYGYTF. This chain joins TRBV6-5 and TRBJ1-2; D is unclear. Deletions cut 3 bases from V and 3 bases from J, with 11 bases between. CDR1 and CDR2 (germline): MNHEY, SVGAGI. The CDR3 is made up of 14 amino acids.

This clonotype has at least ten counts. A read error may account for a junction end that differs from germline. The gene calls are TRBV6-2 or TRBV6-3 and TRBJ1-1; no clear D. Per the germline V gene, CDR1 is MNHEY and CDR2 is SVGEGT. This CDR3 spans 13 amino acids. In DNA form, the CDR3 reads TGTGCCAGCAGAGATCTCCCGACGGGTCCGGTGGAATTT. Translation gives CASRDLPTGPVEF.

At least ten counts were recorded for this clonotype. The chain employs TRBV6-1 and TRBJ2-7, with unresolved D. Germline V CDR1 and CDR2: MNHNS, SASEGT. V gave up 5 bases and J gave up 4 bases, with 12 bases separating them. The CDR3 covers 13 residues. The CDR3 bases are TGTGCCAGCAGTAGGCATGGGCGGTACGAGCAGTACTTC. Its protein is CASSRHGRYEQYF.

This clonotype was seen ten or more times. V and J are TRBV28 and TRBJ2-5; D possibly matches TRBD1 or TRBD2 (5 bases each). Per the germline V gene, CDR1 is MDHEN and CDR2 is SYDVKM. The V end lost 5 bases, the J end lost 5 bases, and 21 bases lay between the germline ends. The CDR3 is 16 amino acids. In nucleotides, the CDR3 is TGTGCCAGCAGTCCGGGGACGGATAGACTTCCGGAGACCCAGTACTTC. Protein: CASSPGTDRLPETQYF. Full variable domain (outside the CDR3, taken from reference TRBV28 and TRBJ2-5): DVKVTQSSRYLVKRTGEKVFLECVQDMDHENMFWYRQDPGLGLRLIYFSYDVKMKEKGDIPEGYSVSREKKERFSLILESASTNQTSMYLCASSPGTDRLPETQYFGPGTRLLVL.

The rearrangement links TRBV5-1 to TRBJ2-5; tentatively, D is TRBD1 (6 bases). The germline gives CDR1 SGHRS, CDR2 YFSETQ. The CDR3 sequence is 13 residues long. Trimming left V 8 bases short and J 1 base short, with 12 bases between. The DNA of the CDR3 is TGCGCCAGTGCCAGGGGCCCCCAAGAGACCCAGTACTTC. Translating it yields CASARGPQETQYF.

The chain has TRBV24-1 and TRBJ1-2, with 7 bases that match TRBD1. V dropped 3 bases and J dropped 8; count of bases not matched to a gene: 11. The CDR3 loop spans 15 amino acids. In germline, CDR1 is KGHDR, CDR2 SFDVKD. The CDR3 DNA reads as TGTGCCACCAGTGATACCGACAGGGTGTTGAGCGGCTACACCTTC. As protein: CATSDTDRVLSGYTF.

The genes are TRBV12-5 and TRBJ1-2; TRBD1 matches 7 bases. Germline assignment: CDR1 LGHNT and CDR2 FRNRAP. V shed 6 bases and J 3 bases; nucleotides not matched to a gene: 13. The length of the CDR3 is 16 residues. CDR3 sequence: CASGPFDRALHYGYTF. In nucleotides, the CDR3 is TGTGCTAGTGGCCCCTTCGACAGGGCGCTCCACTATGGCTACACCTTC.

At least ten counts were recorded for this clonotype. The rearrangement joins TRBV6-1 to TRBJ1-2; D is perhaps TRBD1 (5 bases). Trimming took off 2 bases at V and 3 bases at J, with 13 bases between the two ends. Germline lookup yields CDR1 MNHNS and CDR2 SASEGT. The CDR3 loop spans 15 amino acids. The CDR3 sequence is CASSEQGAGHYGYTF. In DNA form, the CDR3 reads TGTGCCAGCAGTGAACAGGGAGCCGGGCACTATGGCTACACCTTC.